The text below deals with one T cell receptor (beta chain). The sample originates from a study of shared T cell receptors in the human thymus. Data came from immunoSEQ multiplex PCR; TCRdb stores just in-frame clones and leaves some out. The sample lists some 760,000 clones, over 75% seen once, with around 0.0099% in the top ten. V lost 4 bases to trimming and J lost 3 bases; unmatched junction nucleotides: 13. The germline V gene encodes CDR1 SGHDT and CDR2 YYEEEE. The CDR3 runs 17 residues. This sample was also put to use in a study of human thymus T cells. That paper notes: The study used thymus tissue resected during corrective heart surgery.

The sequencing sample was made of thymocytes. The rearrangement joins TRBV5-6 to TRBJ1-3, with 7 bases that match TRBD1. This receptor was identified in a girl less than two years old with a congenital heart defect. The CDR3 here is CASSRRDRPQYGNTIYF. Written as DNA, the CDR3 is TGTGCCAGCAGCCGCCGGGACAGACCACAATATGGAAACACCATATATTTT.